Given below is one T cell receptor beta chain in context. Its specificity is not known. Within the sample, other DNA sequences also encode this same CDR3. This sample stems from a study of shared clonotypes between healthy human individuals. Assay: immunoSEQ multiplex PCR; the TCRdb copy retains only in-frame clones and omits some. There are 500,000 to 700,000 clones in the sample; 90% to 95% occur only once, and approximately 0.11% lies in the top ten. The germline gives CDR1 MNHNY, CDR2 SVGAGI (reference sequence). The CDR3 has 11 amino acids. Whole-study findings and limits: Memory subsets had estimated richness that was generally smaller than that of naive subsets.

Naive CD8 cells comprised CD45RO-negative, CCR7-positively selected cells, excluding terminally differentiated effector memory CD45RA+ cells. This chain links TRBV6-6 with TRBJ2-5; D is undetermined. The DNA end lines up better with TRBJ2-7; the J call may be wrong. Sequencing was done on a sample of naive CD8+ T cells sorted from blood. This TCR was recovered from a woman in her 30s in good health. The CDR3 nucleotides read TGTGCCAGCAGTTACTCGAACGAGCAGTACTTC. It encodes CASSYSNEQYF.